This T cell receptor (beta chain) stems from a study of blood T cell dynamics during melanoma immunotherapy. Trimming cost V 1 base and J 0 bases, with 4 bases left between them. The germline V gene encodes CDR1 SNHLY and CDR2 FYNNEI. The CDR3 extends over 14 amino acids. Time point: pre-treatment baseline. Findings of the study overall: PBMC repertoires of eventual disease-control patients split at W3 into clonality or diversity gains.

TCRdb's copy holds only in-frame clones and misses some; the assay was immunoSEQ multiplex PCR. The table has 8,000 to 11,000 clones, about 85% seen once. This clone has just a few counts. Its specificity is not known. This specimen was blood, taken from a patient treated with checkpoint blockade. The sequence was collected from a human donor with melanoma. J is TRBJ1-3 and V is TRBV2; no firm D call. CDR3 sequence reads: CASSEGPSGNTIYF. CDR3 DNA: TGTGCCAGCAGTGAAGGGCCCTCTGGAAACACCATATATTTT.